The source of this T cell receptor beta chain is a study of blood T cell repertoires in COVID-19. On the study more broadly: Samples of COVID-19 (acute and convalescent) were obtained from the United States, Italy and Spain. Nucleic acid was either cDNA or gDNA, and it came from T cells, B-cell-depleted T cells, or PBMCs.

Trimming stripped 4 bases from V and 4 bases from J, with 19 bases between. The CDR3 has 16 amino acids. Germline assignment: CDR1 SGHNT and CDR2 YYREEE (reference sequence). Profiling relied on immunoSEQ multiplex PCR, and the TCRdb table lists in-frame clones only, not all of them. The sample lists under 75,000 clones; roughly three quarters were seen once. Sequencing was done on a sample of peripheral blood. The V call is TRBV5-4, the J call TRBJ2-3, with D perhaps matching TRBD1 or TRBD2 (7 bases each). The receptor's source is a man at least 80 years old with acute or convalescent COVID-19. This CDR3 is CASSVDRLAGPDTQYF. Written as DNA, the CDR3 is TGTGCCAGCAGCGTGGACAGGTTAGCGGGTCCAGATACGCAGTATTTT.